This TCR beta chain was found in a study of vaccination effects on CD4 cells after COVID-19. Study at large: Following the second dose by a median of 72 days, the post-vaccine samples were obtained.

Findings and limits, study-wide: Sampling in the study covered few convalescent patients and included no early post-infection timepoints.

Comment on this clone: The target antigen is unknown.

Germline assignment: CDR1 ENHRY and CDR2 SYGVKD. CDR3 length: 13 residues. Trimming took 9 bases from V and 6 from J; bases not matched to a gene: 6. The protocol was immunoSEQ multiplex PCR, while the TCRdb copy is restricted to in-frame clones and leaves out a portion. This table holds around 16,000 clones, about three quarters found once. The ViraFEST assay expanded antigen-specific CD4+ T cells with viral peptide pools before sequencing. CD4+ T cell isolation took place after 10 days of culture. Two-dose BNT162b2 or mRNA-1273 vaccination was given to participants. The sample was CD4+ T cells from PBMCs cultured with HCoV-NL63 spike peptides, taken after COVID-19 vaccination. The chain is built from TRBV10-3 and TRBJ1-4, with TRBD1 matching over 8 bases. This TCR came from a human donor who received a COVID-19 vaccine. CDR3: CAIRTGFDEKLFF. The CDR3 bases are TGTGCCATTAGGACAGGGTTTGATGAAAAACTGTTTTTT.